This TCR beta chain originates from a study of blood T cell repertoires in COVID-19. Study-wide context: Whether acute or convalescent, the COVID-19 samples came from the United States, Italy and Spain. PBMCs, B-cell-depleted T cells, or T cells provided the cDNA or gDNA that made up the material.

In the original analysis: Amplification from reference gene primers served as the basis for estimated nucleated cell counts. The repertoire was sequenced with immunoSEQ multiplex PCR; TCRdb's copy has only in-frame clones and lacks some. The DNA gave D and trimming, while V, J and clone size come from that table. The table has approximately 170,000 clones, 88% seen once; the top ten hold around 24%. The CDR3 loop spans 14 amino acids. CDR1 and CDR2 (germline): MNHEY, SVGAGI. V was clipped by 5 bases and J by 4 bases; unmatched bases: 5. This clone is deemed medium-sized. The sample consisted of peripheral blood. The V gene is TRBV6-5, the J gene TRBJ1-5; 7 bases map to TRBD1. The clonotype originates from a man between 60 and 70 years old with acute or convalescent COVID-19. CDR3 sequence (DNA): TGTGCCAGCAGTCTGGGACAGAAGAATCAGCCCCAGCATTTT. Protein sequence: CASSLGQKNQPQHF.